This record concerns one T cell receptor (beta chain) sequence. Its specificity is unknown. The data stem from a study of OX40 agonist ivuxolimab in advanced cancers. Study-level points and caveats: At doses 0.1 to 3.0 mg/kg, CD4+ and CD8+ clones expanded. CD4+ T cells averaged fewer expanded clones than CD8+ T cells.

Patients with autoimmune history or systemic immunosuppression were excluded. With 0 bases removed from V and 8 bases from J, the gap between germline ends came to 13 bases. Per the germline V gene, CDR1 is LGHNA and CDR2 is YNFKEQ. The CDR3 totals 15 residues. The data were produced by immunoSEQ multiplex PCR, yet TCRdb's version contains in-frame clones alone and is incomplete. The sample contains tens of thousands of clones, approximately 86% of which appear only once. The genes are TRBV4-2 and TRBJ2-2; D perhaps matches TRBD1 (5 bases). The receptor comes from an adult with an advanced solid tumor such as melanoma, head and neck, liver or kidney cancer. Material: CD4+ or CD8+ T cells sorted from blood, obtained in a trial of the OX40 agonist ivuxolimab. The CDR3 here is CASSQDSQGPGELFF. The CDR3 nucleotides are TGTGCCAGCAGCCAAGATAGTCAGGGTCCGGGGGAGCTGTTTTTT.